Shown below are 25 T cell receptor beta chains from a single sample sequenced in a study of molecular identifiers for immune sequencing clone quantification (dated by TCRdb to 2016 to 2018). Libraries came from PCR. Sequenced on an Illumina HiSeq 4000. In-frame beta chains were kept once TCRdb had trimmed the public reads at Q25 with fastp and called clones with MiXCR. CDR3 protein duplicates are merged, each entry listing the most common genes and DNA. Within this sample are 550,000 to 750,000 distinct CDR3 sequences, with 20% of them counted one time only. The ten largest clones take up 0.75% to 0.95% of the sample. Source material: naive CD8+ T cells from blood, with Jurkat cell RNA spiked in. The cell subset or site label on this specimen signifies: FACS-sorted CD8+CD4-CCR7+CD45RA+ naive T cells. Receptors originate from a human donor in good health. Some libraries in this study had Jurkat cell RNA spiked in.

This clonotype was seen repeatedly, ten times or more. This chain links TRBV18 with TRBJ2-7; 8 nucleotides agree with TRBD2. Germline V CDR1 and CDR2: KGHSH, LQKENI. V lost 3 bases, J lost 2 bases, and 3 bases stayed unmatched. This CDR3 has 14 amino acids. CDR3 in amino acids: CASSPQREPYEQYF. The DNA for the CDR3 is TGTGCCAGCTCACCCCAGCGGGAGCCCTACGAGCAGTACTTC. Full variable domain (rest looked up from reference TRBV18 and TRBJ2-7): NAGVMQNPRHLVRRRGQEARLRCSPMKGHSHVYWYRQLPEEGLKFMVYLQKENIIDESGMPKERFSAEFPKEGPSILRIQQVVRGDSAAYFCASSPQREPYEQYFGPGTRLTVT.

The table lists this clonotype with a count of one. A much more abundant neighbour one base away suggests this may be a read error. The chain joins TRBV4-3 to TRBJ2-1; 7 bases agree with TRBD2. This CDR3 comprises 16 residues. The germline V gene encodes CDR1 LGHNA and CDR2 YSLEER. V trimming: 8 bases; J trimming: 2 bases; junction bases outside the gene matches: 12. The CDR3 region has the DNA TGCGCCAGCGGCCCCTCCAGGCTAGCGGCCTACAATGAGCAGTTCTTC. It codes for CASGPSRLAAYNEQFF.

This clonotype was seen many times. This chain links TRBV14 with TRBJ2-7, with D perhaps TRBD1 (6 bases). CDR1 is SGHDN and CDR2 is FVKESK in the germline V gene. Trimming stripped 3 bases from V and 9 bases from J, with 12 bases between. The CDR3 is made up of 12 amino acids. The CDR3 DNA reads as TGTGCCAGCAGCCACACAGGGTCGTGGCAGTACTTC. This encodes CASSHTGSWQYF. Together with reference TRBV14 and TRBJ2-7, the CDR3 gives the full variable domain: EAGVTQFPSHSVIEKGQTVTLRCDPISGHDNLYWYRRVMGKEIKFLLHFVKESKQDESGMPNNRFLAERTGGTYSTLKVQPAELEDSGVYFCASSHTGSWQYFGPGTRLTVT.

There are many counts of this clonotype. The rearrangement uses TRBV29-1 and TRBJ1-2; D ambiguous. Trimming shortened V by 2 bases and J by 2 bases, and 12 bases separated the two germline ends. Germline assignment: CDR1 SQVTM and CDR2 ANQGSEA. This CDR3 region has 14 residues. In nucleotides, the CDR3 is TGCAGCGTTGAATACGCGGATACCAACTATGGCTACACCTTC. The encoded protein is CSVEYADTNYGYTF.

This clonotype came up many times. The J gene is TRBJ2-7, the V gene TRBV11-2; D unresolved. CDR1 is SGHAT, CDR2 FQNNGV, per germline. The CDR3 runs 15 residues. The V end was cut by 3 bases, the J end by 2 bases, with 14 bases between. The chain's CDR3 is CASSLALNRPYEQYF. In nucleotides, the CDR3 is TGTGCCAGCAGCTTGGCCCTTAACAGACCCTACGAGCAGTACTTC.

This clonotype was observed many times. DNA of the CDR3: TGTGCCAGCAGCGTAGGAGGTGGAATTAACACTGAAGCTTTCTTT. Translated: CASSVGGGINTEAFF. J is TRBJ1-1 and V is TRBV9, with D hard to call. The CDR3 totals 15 residues. V gave up 0 bases and J gave up 2 bases, with 11 bases separating them. The germline gives CDR1 SGDLS, CDR2 YYNGEE.

This clonotype was observed a handful of times. The V gene is TRBV6-5, the J gene TRBJ1-2, with D perhaps matching TRBD1 (5 bases). Germline CDR1 and CDR2: MNHEY and SVGAGI. Trimming removed 5 bases at V and 8 bases at J, with 15 bases between. The CDR3 loop spans 13 amino acids. This CDR3 is CASSQPGPWGYTF. The CDR3 DNA reads as TGTGCCAGCAGTCAACCGGGGCCGTGGGGCTACACCTTC.

As regards this clonotype: A much bigger clone sits one base away, suggesting this may be a read error. The V call is TRBV29-1, the J call TRBJ2-7, with 7 positions matching TRBD2. Unmatched junction bases numbered 1, after V lost 4 bases and J lost 4 bases. The germline V gene has CDR1 SQVTM and CDR2 ANQGSEA. The CDR3 has 11 amino acids. The CDR3 region is CSVGGGYEQYF. The CDR3 DNA is TGCAGCGTTGGGGGGGGGTACGAGCAGTACTTC.

This clonotype was seen at least ten times. The chain is built from TRBV23-1 and TRBJ1-5, with D unclear. TRBV23-1 counts as an open reading frame of uncertain function. The CDR3 length is 14 residues. With 6 bases removed from V and 4 bases from J, the gap between germline ends came to 13 bases. This CDR3 reads CASSPPKRNQPQHF. The CDR3 DNA is TGCGCCAGCAGCCCCCCCAAACGAAATCAGCCCCAGCATTTT.

As to this clonotype: A much bigger clone sits one base away, suggesting this may be a read error. The J gene is TRBJ1-1, the V gene TRBV27; D is uncertain. CDR1 is MNHEY, CDR2 SMNVEV, per germline (reference sequence). The CDR3 extends over 13 amino acids. The CDR3 sequence: CDSSVQWNTEAFF. DNA of the CDR3: TGTGACAGCAGTGTCCAGTGGAACACTGAAGCTTTCTTT.

V and J are TRBV3-1 and TRBJ1-1; no clear D gene. The CDR3 length is 17 residues. V was clipped by 4 bases and J by 0 bases, with 18 bases between them. CDR1 LGHDT and CDR2 YNNKEL come from the germline V gene (reference sequence). The CDR3 region has the DNA TGTGCCAGCAGCCCAGCGGACGGAGTAAGTTTGAACACTGAAGCTTTCTTT. Amino acids: CASSPADGVSLNTEAFF.

About this clonotype: A much bigger clone sits one base away, suggesting this may be a read error. This sequence joins TRBV20-1 and TRBJ1-1; D is undetermined. This CDR3 comprises 11 residues. Germline values: CDR1 DFQATT, CDR2 SNEGSKA (reference sequence). The CDR3 DNA is TGCAGTGCCCTATTTAGCACTGAAGCTTCCTTT. It specifies CSALFSTEASF.

There are many counts of this clonotype. The V and J genes are TRBV4-1 and TRBJ1-4, with 11 nucleotides matching TRBD1. The trim removed 5 bases at V and 12 bases at J, leaving 5 bases unmatched. Germline loops: CDR1 MGHRA, CDR2 YSYEKL. The CDR3 sequence is 13 residues long. The CDR3 nucleotides read TGCGCCAGCAGCTTGCCGGGACAGGGGGAACTGTTTTTT. Protein sequence: CASSLPGQGELFF.

This clonotype was seen at least ten times. V gene TRBV24-1 combines with J gene TRBJ2-2; no clear D gene. Per the germline V gene, CDR1 is KGHDR and CDR2 is SFDVKD. This CDR3 has 17 residues. The V gene lost 6 bases and the J gene lost 0 bases, with 16 bases spanning the gap. The CDR3 loop is CATSPPSHDTNTGELFF. The CDR3 bases are TGTGCCACCAGTCCACCGTCACACGATACGAACACCGGGGAGCTGTTTTTT.

The chain employs TRBV5-4 and TRBJ2-7; tentatively, D is TRBD2 (5 bases). V shed 4 bases and J shed 5 bases, with 13 bases lying between them. Germline CDR1 reads SGHNT; CDR2 reads YYREEE (reference sequence). This CDR3 has 13 amino acids. CDR3 protein: CASSPREGDEQYF. The CDR3 nucleotides are TGTGCCAGCAGCCCGAGAGAGGGCGACGAGCAGTACTTC.

This clonotype was detected many times. The gene calls are TRBV5-6 and TRBJ1-1, with D tentatively TRBD1 (5 bases). Trimming cost V 0 bases and J 7 bases, with 10 bases left between them. The germline V gene has CDR1 SGHDT and CDR2 YYEEEE. The CDR3 has 13 amino acids. DNA for the CDR3: TGTGCCAGCAGCTTGGACGGACACTTTGAAGCTTTCTTT. Protein: CASSLDGHFEAFF.

This clonotype occurred many times. V is TRBV13 and J is TRBJ1-1, with 7 positions matching TRBD1. Germline V lookup: CDR1 PRHDT, CDR2 FYEKMQ (reference sequence). There are 17 residues in the CDR3. V lost 5 bases and J lost 0; bases outside the gene matches: 12. CDR3 sequence (DNA): TGTGCCAGCAGCCTGTCCGGCCGGGACAGCATGAACACTGAAGCTTTCTTT. Translating gives CASSLSGRDSMNTEAFF.

This clonotype was seen only a few times. The chain couples TRBV12-3 or TRBV12-4 to TRBJ2-1, with TRBD1 as a possible D gene (5 bases). The V and J ends lost 2 bases and 10 bases respectively, with 21 bases between them. The CDR3 is 16 amino acids. The CDR3 spells CASSLSAGLDRPEQFF. The CDR3 DNA follows: TGTGCCAGCAGTTTATCCGCAGGGTTGGACCGGCCAGAGCAGTTCTTC.

Of note for this clonotype: This may be a read error: a much more frequent sequence differs by one nucleotide. The V and J genes are TRBV20-1 and TRBJ2-5; a weak D match, TRBD2 (5 bases). The CDR3 loop spans 14 amino acids. Trimming removed 2 bases from V and 4 bases from J, with 14 bases in between. The V gene's germline CDR1 is DFQATT and CDR2 SNEGSKA (reference sequence). CDR3 sequence: CSARTNGIGETQYF. CDR3 nucleotides: TGCAGTGCTAGAACTAACGGGATAGGAGAGACCCAGTACTTC.

Comments on this clonotype: This may be a read error, as it is one base from a much larger clone. V is TRBV12-3 or TRBV12-4 and J is TRBJ1-2; possible D gene TRBD1, 5 bases. Trimming shortened V by 11 bases and J by 10 bases, and 17 bases separated the two germline ends. This CDR3 is 11 amino acids long. The CDR3 is CAGTQGSAYTF. In DNA, the CDR3 is TGTGCCGGCACCCAGGGATCGGCCTACACCTTC.

Points on this clonotype: A much larger clone differs by one base, so this may be a read error. This CDR3 fails to terminate in the conserved phenylalanine or tryptophan, so it likely reflects a read error. The gene calls are TRBV10-3 and TRBJ2-7; 8 bases fit TRBD1. V lost 4 bases to trimming and J lost 3 bases; unmatched junction nucleotides: 5. The CDR3 runs to 14 residues. The germline CDR1 and CDR2 sequences are ENHRY and SYGVKD. For the CDR3, the DNA is TGTGCCATCAGTGGATCAGGGGGCATCTACGAGCAGTACTCC. It codes for CAISGSGGIYEQYS.

This clonotype was recorded many times. The gene calls are TRBV21-1 and TRBJ2-3; whether TRBD1, the table's D call, matches the DNA was not checked. TRBV21-1 counts as a pseudogene. The CDR3 contains 18 residues. CDR3 bases: TGTGCCAGCAGCAAAAGGGGGCGGGGACAGGTGTCCACAGATACGCAGTATTTT. This translates into CASSKRGRGQVSTDTQYF.

In this sample, this clonotype turned up a few times. V and J are TRBV5-6 and TRBJ1-1, with unresolved D. V lost 0 bases and J lost 0, with 9 bases in between. The CDR3 extends over 15 amino acids. Germline V gene lookup returns CDR1 SGHDT and CDR2 YYEEEE. As DNA, the CDR3 is TGTGCCAGCAGCTTGGCGTTCGAGATGAACACTGAAGCTTTCTTT. Residues: CASSLAFEMNTEAFF.

This clonotype was detected ten times or more. CDR3 region: CATETGFYVETQYF. The DNA for the CDR3 is TGTGCCACCGAAACAGGGTTCTACGTAGAGACCCAGTACTTC. V is TRBV7-9 and J is TRBJ2-5; perhaps TRBD1 as D (6 bases). Deletions cut 10 bases from V and 4 bases from J, with 19 bases between. In germline, CDR1 is SEHNR, CDR2 FQNEAQ (reference sequence). The CDR3 sequence is 14 residues long.

Regarding this clonotype: A much more abundant neighbour one base away suggests this may be a read error. Given the absence of the conserved phenylalanine or tryptophan at the CDR3 end, a read error is likely. The chain carries TRBV12-3 or TRBV12-4 and TRBJ2-3, with 11 nucleotides matching TRBD2. The CDR3 has 16 residues. The trim removed 6 bases at V and 6 bases at J, leaving 11 bases unmatched. The CDR3 DNA sequence: TGTGCCAGCAGCCTAGGTAGCGGGAGGGCGTTGGATACGCAGTATCTT. It encodes CASSLGSGRALDTQYL.